The 17 T cell receptor beta chains below come from one sample, sequenced in a study of response to subunit inactivated influenza vaccine. TCRdb used MiXCR to reprocess the RT-PCR reads, holding one entry per CDR3 protein. This table has 700,000 to 900,000 distinct CDR3 sequences, around 20% appearing once. The sequences come from PBMCs from blood, collected roughly 5 days after vaccination. The source of these receptors is a man aged 50 or older who received an inactivated influenza vaccine.

This clonotype came up a few times. The chain combines TRBV7-2 with TRBJ1-5; D remains ambiguous. Per germline, CDR1 SGHTA and CDR2 FQGNSA. V was cut by 4 bases and J by 3 bases, with 7 bases left in between. The CDR3 has 13 residues. The CDR3 is CASSSWNNQPQHF. The CDR3 DNA is TGTGCCAGCAGCTCTTGGAACAATCAGCCCCAGCATTTT.

The rearrangement uses TRBV24-1 and TRBJ2-3; 9 nucleotides agree with TRBD2. With 4 bases clipped from V and 0 bases from J, the junction kept 4 bases outside the gene matches. The CDR3 loop spans 16 amino acids. From germline, CDR1 is KGHDR and CDR2 SFDVKD. The CDR3 bases are TGTGCCACCAGTGACCCTAGCGGGACTAGCACAGATACGCAGTATTTT. Its protein product is CATSDPSGTSTDTQYF.

In its sample, this clonotype was seen many times. V is TRBV29-1 and J is TRBJ2-3; no firm D call. V gave up 4 bases and J gave up 3 bases, with 8 bases separating them. Germline lookup yields CDR1 SQVTM and CDR2 ANQGSEA. CDR3 size: 12 residues. CDR3 protein: CSVVRATDTQYF. CDR3 bases: TGCAGCGTTGTCCGGGCGACAGATACGCAGTATTTT.

CDR3 coding DNA: TGTGCCAGCAGCTCTAGGGGTCAAACCCAGCATTTT. It encodes CASSSRGQTQHF. The V and J genes are TRBV6-6 and TRBJ1-5, with a possible D match to TRBD1 (5 bases). CDR1 is MNHNY, CDR2 SVGAGI, per germline (reference sequence). This CDR3 region has 12 residues. V lost 6 bases to trimming and J lost 11 bases, with 14 bases between them.

This clonotype has only a few counts. The gene calls are TRBV12-3 or TRBV12-4 and TRBJ1-1; D is perhaps TRBD1 (5 bases). The CDR3 spans 13 residues. V was trimmed by 5 bases and J by 6 bases, leaving 13 bases between them. In DNA, the CDR3 is TGTGCCAGCAGTGGGGACGTTGGCGCTGAAGCTTTCTTT. Protein sequence: CASSGDVGAEAFF.

The chain links TRBV12-3 or TRBV12-4 to TRBJ2-6; 7 positions match TRBD1. With V trimmed by 7 bases and J by 0 bases, 9 bases remained unmatched. This CDR3 contains 17 residues. The CDR3 region is CASKLQGLSSGANVLTF. The CDR3 DNA reads TGTGCCAGCAAACTACAGGGGTTAAGCTCTGGGGCCAACGTCCTGACTTTC.

V usage is TRBV2 and J usage is TRBJ2-2; 7 bases match TRBD1. Germline CDR1 reads SNHLY; CDR2 reads FYNNEI. J gave up 4 bases and V 7 bases, and 6 bases lay outside the gene matches. The CDR3 consists of 14 residues. The CDR3 region is CASIEQGFTGELFF. For the CDR3, the DNA is TGTGCCAGCATCGAACAGGGGTTCACCGGGGAGCTGTTTTTT.

In its sample, this clonotype was seen a few times. The chain has TRBV20-1 and TRBJ2-1; D gene ambiguous. Trimming removed 3 bases from V and 9 bases from J, with 9 bases in between. There are 11 residues in the CDR3. From germline, CDR1 is DFQATT and CDR2 SNEGSKA (reference sequence). The CDR3: CSASSYGEQFF. Here the CDR3 DNA reads TGCAGTGCTAGTAGTTACGGTGAGCAGTTCTTC.

The chain has TRBV4-1 and TRBJ2-7, with D uncertain. CDR1 MGHRA and CDR2 YSYEKL come from the germline V gene. Trimming removed 3 bases at V and 1 base at J, with 13 bases between. This CDR3 spans 15 amino acids. Here the CDR3 reads CASSHPGTGSYEQYF. CDR3 DNA: TGCGCCAGCAGCCACCCCGGCACCGGATCCTACGAGCAGTACTTC.

The chain links TRBV6-1 to TRBJ2-1, with D perhaps matching TRBD1 (6 bases). Germline V CDR1 and CDR2: MNHNS, SASEGT. V dropped 5 bases and J dropped 1 base, with 15 bases sitting between them. The CDR3 extends over 16 amino acids. The CDR3 sequence is CASSISIGGSYNEQFF. The CDR3 DNA follows: TGTGCCAGCAGTATAAGCATAGGGGGATCCTACAATGAGCAGTTCTTC.

The sample holds a few counts of this clonotype. This chain uses TRBV10-3 with TRBJ2-4; D is possibly TRBD1 or TRBD2 (6 bases each). Germline values: CDR1 ENHRY, CDR2 SYGVKD. The CDR3 totals 15 residues. Trimming cost V 3 bases and J 3 bases, with 12 bases left between them. Here the CDR3 reads CAISEGGQVKNIQYF. The CDR3 DNA is TGTGCCATCAGTGAAGGGGGGCAAGTCAAAAACATTCAGTACTTC.

Ten or more counts support this clonotype. The rearrangement joins TRBV29-1 to TRBJ2-1, with 8 bases fitting TRBD2. Unmatched junction bases numbered 5, after V lost 4 bases and J lost 0 bases. There are 15 residues in the CDR3. Germline CDR1 SQVTM, CDR2 ANQGSEA. CDR3 sequence: CSVGAGAGSYNEQFF. CDR3 nucleotides: TGCAGCGTTGGAGCGGGGGCGGGCTCCTACAATGAGCAGTTCTTC.

The chain joins TRBV4-3 to TRBJ2-7; 10 nucleotides match TRBD2. The V segment lost 1 base and the J segment 6 bases; nucleotides outside the gene matches: 3. Germline loops: CDR1 LGHNA, CDR2 YSLEER. CDR3 size: 14 residues. CDR3 in DNA: TGCGCCAGCAGCCAAGTTGGGACTAGCGCCGAGCAGTACTTC. As protein: CASSQVGTSAEQYF.

The V gene is TRBV27, the J gene TRBJ1-6, with TRBD1 identical over 8 bases. This CDR3 contains 14 residues. V lost 7 bases to trimming and J lost 8 bases; unmatched junction nucleotides: 7. Germline-derived CDR1 and CDR2 are MNHEY and SMNVEV (reference sequence). CDR3 amino acids: CASTYRGAYSPLHF. The CDR3 DNA follows: TGTGCCAGCACATACAGGGGGGCCTATTCACCCCTCCACTTT.

This clonotype was observed a handful of times. The chain joins TRBV3-1 to TRBJ1-2; D gene ambiguous. This CDR3 is built from 13 residues. Trimming removed 2 bases at V and 2 bases at J, with 6 bases between. CDR1 is LGHDT, CDR2 YNNKEL, per germline (reference sequence). In DNA, the CDR3 is TGTGCCAGCAGCCAACTGGCGAACTATGGCTACACCTTC. It translates to CASSQLANYGYTF.

This clonotype was detected a few times. The chain couples TRBV28 to TRBJ1-6, with 8 bases that match TRBD1. With 3 bases clipped from V and 8 bases from J, the junction kept 6 bases outside the gene matches. The CDR3 has 15 residues. The V gene's germline CDR1 is MDHEN and CDR2 SYDVKM. CDR3 in amino acids: CASSFGTGGDSPLHF. The CDR3, as DNA: TGTGCCAGCAGTTTTGGGACAGGCGGGGATTCACCCCTCCACTTT.

A few counts support this clonotype. The chain employs TRBV10-3 and TRBJ2-2; D may correspond to TRBD1 or TRBD2 (5 bases each). Trimming shortened V by 2 bases and J by 4 bases, and 8 bases separated the two germline ends. The V gene's germline CDR1 is ENHRY and CDR2 SYGVKD. This CDR3 spans 14 amino acids. CDR3 sequence reads: CAISERGSTGELFF. The CDR3, as DNA: TGTGCCATCAGTGAGCGGGGCAGCACCGGGGAGCTGTTTTTT.